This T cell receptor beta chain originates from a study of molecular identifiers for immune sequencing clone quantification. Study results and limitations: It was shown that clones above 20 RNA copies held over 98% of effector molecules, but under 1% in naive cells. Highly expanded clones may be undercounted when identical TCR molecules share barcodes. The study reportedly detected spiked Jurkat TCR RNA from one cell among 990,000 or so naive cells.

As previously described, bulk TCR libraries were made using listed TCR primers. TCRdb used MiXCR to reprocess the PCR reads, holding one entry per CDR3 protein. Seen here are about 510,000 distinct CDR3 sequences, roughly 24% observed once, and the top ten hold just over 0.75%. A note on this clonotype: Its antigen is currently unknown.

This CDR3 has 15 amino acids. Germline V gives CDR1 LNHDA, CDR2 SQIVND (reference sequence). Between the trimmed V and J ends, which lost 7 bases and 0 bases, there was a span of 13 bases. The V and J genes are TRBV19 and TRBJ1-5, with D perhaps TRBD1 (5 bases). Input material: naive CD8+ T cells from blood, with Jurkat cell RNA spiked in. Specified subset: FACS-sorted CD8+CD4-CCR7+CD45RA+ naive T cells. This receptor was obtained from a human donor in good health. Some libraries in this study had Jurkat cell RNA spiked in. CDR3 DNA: TGTGCCAGTAAAACAGGTATATATAGCAATCAGCCCCAGCATTTT. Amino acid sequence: CASKTGIYSNQPQHF. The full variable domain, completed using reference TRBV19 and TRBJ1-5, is DGGITQSPKYLFRKEGQNVTLSCEQNLNHDAMYWYRQDPGQGLRLIYYSQIVNDFQKGDIAEGYSVSREKKESFPLTVTSAQKNPTAFYLCASKTGIYSNQPQHFGDGTRLSIL.